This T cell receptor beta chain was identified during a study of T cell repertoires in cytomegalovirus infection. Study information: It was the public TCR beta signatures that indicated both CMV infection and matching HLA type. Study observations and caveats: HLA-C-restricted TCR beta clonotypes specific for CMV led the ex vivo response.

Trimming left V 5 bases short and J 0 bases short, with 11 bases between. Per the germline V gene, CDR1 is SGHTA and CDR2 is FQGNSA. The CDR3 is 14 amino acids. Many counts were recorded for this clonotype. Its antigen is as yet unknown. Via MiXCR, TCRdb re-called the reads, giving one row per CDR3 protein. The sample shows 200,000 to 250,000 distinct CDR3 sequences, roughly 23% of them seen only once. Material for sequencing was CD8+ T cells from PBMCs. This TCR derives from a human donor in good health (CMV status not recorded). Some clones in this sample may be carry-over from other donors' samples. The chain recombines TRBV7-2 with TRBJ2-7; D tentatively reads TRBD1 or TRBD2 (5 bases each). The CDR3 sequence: CASSRRGRSYEQYF. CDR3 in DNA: TGTGCCAGCAGCCGACGGGGCCGCTCCTACGAGCAGTACTTC. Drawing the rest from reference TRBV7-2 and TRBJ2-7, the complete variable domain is GAGVSQSPSNKVTEKGKDVELRCDPISGHTALYWYRQSLGQGLEFLIYFQGNSAPDKSGLPSDRFSAERTGGSVSTLTIQRTQQEDSAVYLCASSRRGRSYEQYFGPGTRLTVT.